The 26 T cell receptor beta chains reported below all come from one sample, sequenced in a study of tumor and adjacent non-tumor tissue in lung cancer. TCRbeta libraries were built with three rounds of nested PCR, modified from ARM-PCR. TCRdb passed the multiplex PCR reads through MiXCR, listing each CDR3 protein once. Among roughly 200,000 distinct CDR3 sequences listed, 71% were seen once. RNA was extracted from bulk tissue without any cell sorting. Sequenced input: lung tumor tissue. These receptors originate from a man aged 55-75 years with non-small cell lung cancer.

V gene TRBV28 combines with J gene TRBJ2-7; 11 bases agree with TRBD1. Trimming cost V 10 bases and J 2 bases; bases outside gene matches: 10. CDR3 size: 15 residues. From germline, CDR1 is MDHEN and CDR2 SYDVKM. CDR3 residues: CANTRGGQGAYEQYF. The CDR3 DNA sequence: TGTGCCAACACCCGGGGGGGACAGGGGGCCTACGAGCAGTACTTC.

To note about this clonotype: Since a much larger clone is just one base distant, this may be a read error. The gene calls are TRBV6-5 and TRBJ2-4, with D perhaps given as TRBD1 or TRBD2 (6 bases each). Germline CDR1 MNHEY, CDR2 SVGAGI. The CDR3 totals 16 residues. In DNA, the CDR3 is TGTGCCAGCAGGGACTGGGGGCGCGGGGCCAAAAGCATTCAGTACTTC. This gives the protein CASRDWGRGAKSIQYF.

As to this clonotype: This clone may be a read error of a much larger clone one base away. V gene TRBV6-2 or TRBV6-3 combines with J gene TRBJ1-6, with 7 bases lining up with TRBD1. Germline CDR1 and CDR2: MNHEY and SVGEGT. This CDR3 is built from 15 residues. In DNA form, the CDR3 reads TGTGCCAGCAGTTCGAGGGGACAGTATAATTCACCCATCCACTTT. This encodes CASSSRGQYNSPIHF.

Concerning this clonotype itself: This may arise from a read error, as a much more abundant clone is one base away. In DNA, the CDR3 is TGCAGTGCTAGAGATCGTTGGGGAATGAACACTGAAGTTTTCTTT. This translates into CSARDRWGMNTEVFF. The chain couples TRBV20-1 to TRBJ1-1, with D uncertain. The CDR3 runs to 15 residues. Germline CDR1 is DFQATT and CDR2 is SNEGSKA (reference sequence).

About this clonotype: Compared with germline, one end of the junction differs, possibly owing to a read error. The chain joins TRBV29-1 to TRBJ2-5; 8 nucleotides align to TRBD2. The CDR3 is made up of 12 amino acids. The germline CDR1 and CDR2 sequences are SQVTM and ANQGSEA. CDR3 nucleotides: TGCAGCGTCCATAGCGGGGAAGAGACCCAATACTTC. Translated, it gives CSVHSGEETQYF.

Turning to this clonotype: Being one base from a much bigger clone, this may be a read error. This chain connects TRBV12-3 or TRBV12-4 to TRBJ2-7; D is unresolved. The CDR3 loop spans 14 amino acids. The CDR3 reads CASSLAGLAYGQYF. The CDR3 bases are TGTGCCAGCAGTTTAGCTGGCCTGGCCTACGGGCAGTACTTC.

Concerning this clonotype itself: A read error may explain this, as a much larger clone is one base away. This rearrangement joins TRBV7-2 to TRBJ2-3; 9 nucleotides agree with TRBD2. The CDR3 loop spans 14 amino acids. CDR1 SGHTA and CDR2 FQGNSA come from the germline V gene. In DNA, the CDR3 is TGTGCCAGCAGCCCTAGCGGGGCCACAGATAGGCAGTATTTT. Residues: CASSPSGATDRQYF.

With respect to this clonotype: At one end, the junction sequence differs from germline, possibly due to a read error. The rearrangement uses TRBV6-2 or TRBV6-3 and TRBJ1-2; no reliable D call. The CDR3 contains 13 residues. Germline V gene sequence: CDR1 MNHEY, CDR2 SVGEGT. CDR3 sequence: CASSSSSTHGYTF. The CDR3 DNA reads as TGTGCCAGCAGTTCAAGTTCAACACATGGATACACCTTC.

The chain uses TRBV20-1 and TRBJ2-2; possible D gene TRBD2, 5 bases. The CDR3 consists of 13 residues. The V gene's germline CDR1 is DFQATT and CDR2 SNEGSKA (reference sequence). V lost 6 bases, J lost 1 base, and 9 bases lay in between. The DNA for the CDR3 is TGCAGTGCCCTGGCGGGGAACACCGGGGAGCTGTTTTTT. It is translated as CSALAGNTGELFF.

The sample holds many counts of this clonotype. The rearrangement joins TRBV11-1 to TRBJ2-1; maybe TRBD2 (6 bases). Between the trimmed V and J ends, which lost 4 bases and 3 bases, there was a span of 16 bases. The V gene's germline CDR1 is SGHAT and CDR2 FQDESV (reference sequence). The CDR3 sequence is 16 residues long. The CDR3 bases are TGTGCCAGCAGCTCTATGGGACTCAAGTTCTACAATGAGCAGTTCTTC. This translates into CASSSMGLKFYNEQFF.

Concerning this clonotype itself: Without the conserved terminal phenylalanine or tryptophan, this CDR3 likely stems from a read error. The DNA is left out, because the CDR3 cannot be placed on it with certainty; the CDR3 is given as TCRdb lists it. The chain employs TRBV20-1 and TRBJ1-1; the table calls TRBD1, which could not be checked here. Termini included, the CDR3 measures 14 amino acids. Germline V gives CDR1 DFQATT, CDR2 SNEGSKA (reference sequence). CDR3 amino acids: CSATLGVLNTEVFY.

About this clonotype itself: A clone one base away is much larger, so this may be a read error. V usage is TRBV20-1 and J usage is TRBJ2-3; D is possibly TRBD2 (5 bases). The germline V gene encodes CDR1 DFQATT and CDR2 SNEGSKA (reference sequence). Trimming removed 0 bases at V and 0 bases at J, with 10 bases between. The CDR3 is made up of 15 amino acids. CDR3 in DNA: TGCAGTGCTAGAGATGAGCAGCGGAGCACAGATACGCAGTATTTT. This sequence encodes CSARDEQRSTDTQYF.

About this clonotype itself: This may stem from a read error, because a much larger clone lies one nucleotide away. The CDR3 ends on some other residue instead of the conserved phenylalanine or tryptophan, so this is likely a read error. This chain connects TRBV29-1 to TRBJ1-1; TRBD1 is a possible D gene (6 bases). The CDR3 loop spans 13 amino acids. Germline V gene data show CDR1 as SQVTM and CDR2 as ANQGSEA. Trimming removed 7 bases from V and 1 base from J, with 13 bases in between. The CDR3 DNA reads TGCAGCGGAAACAGGGAGTGGAACACTGAAGCTTTCGTT. Encoded protein: CSGNREWNTEAFV.

This rearrangement joins TRBV11-3 to TRBJ2-7; 11 bases are a match to TRBD2. CDR3 length equals 16 residues. Germline CDR1 is SGHNT and CDR2 is YENEEA. V lost 0 bases, J lost 4 bases, and 5 bases stayed unmatched. This chain's CDR3 is CASSLDGTSGFYEQYF. As DNA, the CDR3 is TGTGCCAGCAGCTTAGATGGGACTAGCGGATTTTACGAGCAGTACTTC. The variable domain in full, with the rest retrieved from reference TRBV11-3 and TRBJ2-7, is EAGVVQSPRYKIIEKKQPVAFWCNPISGHNTLYWYLQNLGQGPELLIRYENEEAVDDSQLPKDRFSAERLKGVDSTLKIQPAELGDSAVYLCASSLDGTSGFYEQYFGPGTRLTVT.

As concerns this clonotype: This could be a read error, since a much larger clone is one nucleotide away. The V and J genes are TRBV5-1 and TRBJ1-1; TRBD1 is a possible D gene (5 bases). This CDR3 spans 15 amino acids. The germline V gene has CDR1 SGHRS and CDR2 YFSETQ. The CDR3 coding sequence is TGCGCCAGCAGCTTGACAGGTTCCATGAACTCTGAAGCTTTCTTT. It codes for CASSLTGSMNSEAFF. Supplemented by reference TRBV5-1 and TRBJ1-1, the full variable domain reads KAGVTQTPRYLIKTRGQQVTLSCSPISGHRSVSWYQQTPGQGLQFLFEYFSETQRNKGNFPGRFSGRQFSNSRSEMNVSTLELGDSALYLCASSLTGSMNSEAFFGQGTRLTVV.

The V call is TRBV4-3, the J call TRBJ2-7; D is ambiguous. The CDR3 sequence is 16 residues long. Germline assignment: CDR1 LGHNA and CDR2 YSLEER. The V and J ends lost 1 base and 0 bases respectively, with 13 bases between them. In DNA, the CDR3 is TGCGCCAGCAGCCAAGCGGCGATCTTCAGCTCCTACGAGCAGTACTTC. Protein: CASSQAAIFSSYEQYF.

This clonotype occurred a few times. The chain recombines TRBV4-3 with TRBJ2-1, with D possibly TRBD2 on 6 matching bases. Germline CDR1 is LGHNA and CDR2 is YSLEER. The CDR3 has 15 amino acids. V shed 1 base and J shed 8 bases, with 15 bases lying between them. CDR3 sequence: CASSQGSGVRYEQFF. The CDR3 DNA sequence: TGCGCCAGCAGCCAAGGATCGGGGGTTCGTTATGAGCAGTTCTTC.

This clonotype occurred a few times. The chain carries TRBV4-1 and TRBJ1-4; the D is unclear. The CDR3 runs 17 residues. Trimming pared 1 base from V and 12 bases from J, leaving 24 bases between. Germline V gene data show CDR1 as MGHRA and CDR2 as YSYEKL. The CDR3 protein is CASSQVDLGFVREELFF. CDR3 sequence (DNA): TGCGCCAGCAGCCAAGTAGATTTGGGGTTCGTGCGGGAGGAACTGTTTTTT.

This clonotype appeared once. The chain joins TRBV11-2 to TRBJ2-7; TRBD1 aligns across 7 bases. This CDR3 spans 16 amino acids. Germline CDR1 SGHAT, CDR2 FQNNGV. The V gene end was trimmed by 3 bases and the J gene end by 5 bases; junction bases not matched to a gene: 13. The CDR3 coding sequence is TGTGCCAGCAGCTTTAGGTCGTCTAGTCAGGGGGACGAGCAGTACTTC. This gives the protein CASSFRSSSQGDEQYF. Filled out from reference TRBV11-2 and TRBJ2-7, the complete variable domain reads EAGVAQSPRYKIIEKRQSVAFWCNPISGHATLYWYQQILGQGPKLLIQFQNNGVVDDSQLPKDRFSAERLKGVDSTLKIQPAKLEDSAVYLCASSFRSSSQGDEQYFGPGTRLTVT.

The chain employs TRBV12-3 or TRBV12-4 and TRBJ1-6, with 9 positions matching TRBD1. This CDR3 region has 15 residues. J gave up 12 bases and V 3 bases, and 9 bases lay outside the gene matches. The CDR3 is CASSFGTGRGLPLHF. CDR3 sequence (DNA): TGTGCCAGCAGTTTTGGGACAGGGAGGGGTTTACCCCTCCACTTT.

There are many counts of this clonotype. The rearrangement uses TRBV20-1 and TRBJ2-3, with D perhaps matching TRBD2 (7 bases). The CDR3 sequence is 15 residues long. Germline V lookup: CDR1 DFQATT, CDR2 SNEGSKA (reference sequence). With 4 bases removed from V and 6 bases from J, the gap between germline ends came to 20 bases. The CDR3 nucleotides read TGCAGTGCTATGAGCGGGACATCTGCCTCGGATACGCAGTATTTT. Its protein product is CSAMSGTSASDTQYF.

This chain uses TRBV12-3 or TRBV12-4 with TRBJ2-3; tentatively, D is TRBD1 (5 bases). Trimming pared 6 bases from V and 9 bases from J, leaving 19 bases between. The CDR3 sequence is 14 residues long. The CDR3 here is CASSFNRLQDTQYF. The CDR3 DNA sequence: TGTGCCAGCAGCTTCAACAGGTTGCAGGACACGCAGTATTTT.

As to this clonotype: Because the CDR3 is missing its conserved closing phenylalanine or tryptophan, this is likely a read error. V and J are TRBV12-3 or TRBV12-4 and TRBJ1-1, with a possible D match to TRBD1 (5 bases). The CDR3 spans 14 residues. The CDR3 reads CASSVWKGNTVAFI. The CDR3 nucleotides read TGTGCCAGCAGTGTTTGGAAGGGGAACACTGTAGCTTTCATT.

The chain combines TRBV4-3 with TRBJ2-7; 8 nucleotides match TRBD1. Germline V lookup: CDR1 LGHNA, CDR2 YSLEER. V was clipped by 5 bases and J by 4 bases; unmatched bases: 7. There are 14 residues in the CDR3. This CDR3 reads CASSGGQGRYEQYF. For the CDR3, the DNA is TGCGCCAGCAGCGGTGGACAGGGACGGTACGAGCAGTACTTC.

On this clonotype: With a much larger clone just one base away, this may be a read error. This chain links TRBV6-5 with TRBJ1-6; 9 nucleotides align to TRBD1. The CDR3 sequence is 16 residues long. Germline V gives CDR1 MNHEY, CDR2 SVGAGI. The CDR3 DNA is TGTGTCAGCAGATACAGGGGGCCTGGTCCCAATTCACCCCTCCACTTT. It specifies CVSRYRGPGPNSPLHF.

Comment on this clonotype: A read error may produce the germline difference seen at one junction end. The chain has TRBV20-1 and TRBJ2-2; a possible D gene is TRBD2 (5 bases). Germline CDR1 reads DFQATT; CDR2 reads SNEGSKA (reference sequence). The CDR3 runs to 14 residues. This CDR3 reads CSVPGSSFTGELIF. The CDR3 DNA is TGCAGTGTCCCCGGGTCCAGCTTCACCGGGGAGCTGATTTTT.